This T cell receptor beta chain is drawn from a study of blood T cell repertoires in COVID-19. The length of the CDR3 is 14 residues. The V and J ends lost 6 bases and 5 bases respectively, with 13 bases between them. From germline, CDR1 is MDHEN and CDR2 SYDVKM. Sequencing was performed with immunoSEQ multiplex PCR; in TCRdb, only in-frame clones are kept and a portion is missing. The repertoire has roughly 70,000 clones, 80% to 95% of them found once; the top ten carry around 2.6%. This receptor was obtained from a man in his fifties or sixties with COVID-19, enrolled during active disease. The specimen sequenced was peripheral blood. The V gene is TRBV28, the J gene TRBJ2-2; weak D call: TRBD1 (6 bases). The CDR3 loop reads CASRLVQGTGELFF. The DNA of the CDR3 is TGTGCCAGCAGATTGGTCCAGGGGACCGGGGAGCTGTTTTTT.